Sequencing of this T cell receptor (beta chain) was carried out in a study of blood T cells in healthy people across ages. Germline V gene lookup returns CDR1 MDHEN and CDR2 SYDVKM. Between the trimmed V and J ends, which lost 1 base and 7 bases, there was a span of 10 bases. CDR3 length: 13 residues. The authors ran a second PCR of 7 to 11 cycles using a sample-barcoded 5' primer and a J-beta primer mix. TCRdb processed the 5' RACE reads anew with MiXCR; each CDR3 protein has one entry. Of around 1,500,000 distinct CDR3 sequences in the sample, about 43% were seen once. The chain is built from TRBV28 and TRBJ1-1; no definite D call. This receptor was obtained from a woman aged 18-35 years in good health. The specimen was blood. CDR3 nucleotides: TGTGCCAGCAGTTTATCAGCACTGATTGAAGCTTTCTTT. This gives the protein CASSLSALIEAFF.